The clone carrying this TCR beta chain was seen just once. With V trimmed by 5 bases and J by 2 bases, 5 bases remained unmatched. This CDR3 has 15 residues. CDR1 and CDR2 from the germline V gene are MNHEY and SVGAGI. This sample is part of a study of OX40 agonist ivuxolimab in advanced cancers. The method was immunoSEQ multiplex PCR; TCRdb's version includes in-frame clones alone and lacks a portion of them. Among tens of thousands of clones listed, approximately 80% were seen once. The TCR originated in an adult with an advanced solid tumor such as melanoma, head and neck, liver or kidney cancer. The V call is TRBV6-5, the J call TRBJ2-5, with 10 bases lining up with TRBD2. Sequences were derived from CD4+ or CD8+ T cells sorted from blood, sampled in a trial of the OX40 agonist ivuxolimab. The CDR3 protein is CASSLSSGGQETQYF. For the CDR3, the DNA is TGTGCCAGCAGTCTTTCTAGCGGGGGTCAAGAGACCCAGTACTTC.